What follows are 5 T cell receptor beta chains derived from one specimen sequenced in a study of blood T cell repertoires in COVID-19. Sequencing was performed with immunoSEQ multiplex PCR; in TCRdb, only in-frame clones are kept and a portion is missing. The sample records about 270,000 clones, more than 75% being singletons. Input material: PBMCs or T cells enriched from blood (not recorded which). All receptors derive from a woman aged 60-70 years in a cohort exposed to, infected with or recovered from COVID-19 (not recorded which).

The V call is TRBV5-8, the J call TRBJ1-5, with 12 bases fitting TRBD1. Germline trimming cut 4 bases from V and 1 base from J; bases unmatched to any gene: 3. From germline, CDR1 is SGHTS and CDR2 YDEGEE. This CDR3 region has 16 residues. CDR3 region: CASSPGQGASNQPQHF. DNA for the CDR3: TGTGCCAGCAGCCCGGGACAGGGGGCCAGCAATCAGCCCCAGCATTTT.

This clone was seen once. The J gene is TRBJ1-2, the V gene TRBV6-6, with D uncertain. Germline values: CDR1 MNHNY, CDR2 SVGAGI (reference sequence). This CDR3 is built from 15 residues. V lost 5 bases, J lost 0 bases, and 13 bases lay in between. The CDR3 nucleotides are TGTGCCAGCAGTACCGCGATGCTAGCTAACTATGGCTACACCTTC. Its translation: CASSTAMLANYGYTF.

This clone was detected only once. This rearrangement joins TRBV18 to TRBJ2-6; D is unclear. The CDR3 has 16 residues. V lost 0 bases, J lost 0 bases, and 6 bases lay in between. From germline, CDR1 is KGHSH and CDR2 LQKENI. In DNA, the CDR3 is TGTGCCAGCTCACCACCCAGGAACTCTGGGGCCAACGTCCTGACTTTC. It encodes CASSPPRNSGANVLTF.

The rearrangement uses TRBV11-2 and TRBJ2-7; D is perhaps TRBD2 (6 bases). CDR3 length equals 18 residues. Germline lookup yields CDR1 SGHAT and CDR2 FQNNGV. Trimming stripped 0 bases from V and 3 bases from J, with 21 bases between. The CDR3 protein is CASSLDLGGTAYRYEQYF. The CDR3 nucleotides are TGTGCCAGCAGCTTAGATTTGGGAGGAACAGCCTACCGCTACGAGCAGTACTTC.

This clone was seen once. The CDR3 protein is CASKRNTGELFF. DNA for the CDR3: TGTGCCAGCAAGAGAAACACCGGGGAGCTGTTTTTT. The chain is built from TRBV6-5 and TRBJ2-2; D remains ambiguous. The CDR3 is 12 amino acids. CDR1 and CDR2 (germline): MNHEY, SVGAGI. Trimming shortened V by 7 bases and J by 2 bases, and 5 bases separated the two germline ends.